This is a list of T cell receptor beta chains from one sample in a study of blood T cell repertoires in COVID-19. Sequenced by immunoSEQ multiplex PCR; TCRdb stores in-frame clones only, minus some. The sample has some 150,000 clones; 85% are singletons. Sequenced sample: peripheral blood. The receptors come from a woman in her forties with active or convalescent COVID-19. Each CDR3 is given with its conserved first and last residue. Each record gives: D gene, V gene, J gene, clone size, CDR3 protein, CDR3 DNA. The D gene is left open where the match is weak. Clone size is given for some rows only: seen once, a few or many times, or a class if the clone is expanded.

d_call: TRBD2
v_call: TRBV14
j_call: TRBJ2-7
clone_size: -
cdr3_aa: CASSQARGTSGASHPYEQYF
cdr3_nt: TGTGCCAGCAGCCAAGCGAGGGGGACTAGCGGGGCTTCCCATCCCTACGAGCAGTACTTC

d_call: -
v_call: TRBV14
j_call: TRBJ2-4
clone_size: -
cdr3_aa: CASSQQGTKNIQYF
cdr3_nt: TGTGCCAGCAGCCAGCAGGGAACCAAAAACATTCAGTACTTC

d_call: TRBD1
v_call: TRBV27
j_call: TRBJ1-2
clone_size: -
cdr3_aa: CASSPPGQDGYTF
cdr3_nt: TGTGCCAGCAGTCCACCCGGACAGGATGGCTACACCTTC

d_call: -
v_call: TRBV28
j_call: TRBJ2-3
clone_size: few
cdr3_aa: CASSFLQGTDTQYF
cdr3_nt: TGTGCCAGCAGTTTCCTCCAGGGCACAGATACGCAGTATTTT

d_call: TRBD1
v_call: TRBV28
j_call: TRBJ1-2
clone_size: -
cdr3_aa: CASSLWGTERANYGYTF
cdr3_nt: TGTGCCAGCAGTTTATGGGGGACAGAGAGAGCTAACTATGGCTACACCTTC

d_call: -
v_call: TRBV21-1
j_call: TRBJ1-5
clone_size: -
cdr3_aa: CASQQISGGRLNQPQHF
cdr3_nt: TGTGCCAGCCAGCAAATATCGGGGGGCCGACTCAATCAGCCCCAGCATTTT

d_call: -
v_call: TRBV12-5
j_call: TRBJ2-2
clone_size: once
cdr3_aa: CASGLGGPGELFF
cdr3_nt: TGTGCTAGTGGTTTGGGTGGGCCCGGGGAGCTGTTTTTT

d_call: TRBD1
v_call: TRBV11-2
j_call: TRBJ2-7
clone_size: medium-sized
cdr3_aa: CASNLGQGPHEQYF
cdr3_nt: TGTGCCAGCAACTTAGGACAGGGTCCCCACGAGCAGTACTTC

d_call: -
v_call: TRBV28
j_call: TRBJ2-6
clone_size: -
cdr3_aa: CASSFYGGTGANVLTF
cdr3_nt: TGTGCCAGCAGTTTTTACGGGGGAACCGGGGCCAACGTCCTGACTTTC

d_call: TRBD2
v_call: TRBV30
j_call: TRBJ2-1
clone_size: -
cdr3_aa: CAWSVRTSGGASPEQFF
cdr3_nt: TGTGCCTGGAGTGTCCGCACTAGCGGGGGGGCGAGTCCTGAGCAGTTCTTC

d_call: -
v_call: TRBV10-1
j_call: TRBJ1-2
clone_size: -
cdr3_aa: CASGDGGGYTF
cdr3_nt: TGCGCCAGCGGGGATGGAGGTGGCTACACCTTC

d_call: TRBD1
v_call: TRBV30
j_call: TRBJ2-3
clone_size: -
cdr3_aa: CAWRGDRIYTDTQYF
cdr3_nt: TGTGCCTGGAGGGGGGACAGGATCTACACAGATACGCAGTATTTT

d_call: TRBD1
v_call: TRBV18
j_call: TRBJ2-7
clone_size: -
cdr3_aa: CASSNSIGQGTTYEQYF
cdr3_nt: TGTGCCAGCTCCAACTCGATAGGACAGGGAACAACCTACGAGCAGTACTTC

d_call: -
v_call: TRBV29-1
j_call: TRBJ2-7
clone_size: -
cdr3_aa: CSVEVKAASEQYF
cdr3_nt: TGCAGCGTTGAAGTAAAGGCGGCAAGCGAGCAGTACTTC

d_call: -
v_call: TRBV5-1
j_call: TRBJ1-1
clone_size: -
cdr3_aa: CASSLGLSTEAFF
cdr3_nt: TGCGCCAGCAGCTTGGGATTGAGCACTGAAGCTTTCTTT

d_call: -
v_call: TRBV11-2
j_call: TRBJ2-1
clone_size: -
cdr3_aa: CASSPLRAHNEQFF
cdr3_nt: TGTGCCAGCAGCCCGCTGCGGGCTCACAATGAGCAGTTCTTC

d_call: TRBD1
v_call: TRBV7-2
j_call: TRBJ1-2
clone_size: few
cdr3_aa: CASSPVTGSGNYGYTF
cdr3_nt: TGTGCCAGCAGCCCGGTGACAGGGTCGGGTAACTATGGCTACACCTTC

d_call: TRBD1
v_call: TRBV6-5
j_call: TRBJ2-4
clone_size: -
cdr3_aa: CASSYIQGVTKNIQYF
cdr3_nt: TGTGCCAGCAGTTACATACAGGGGGTGACCAAAAACATTCAGTACTTC

d_call: -
v_call: TRBV12-3/TRBV12-4
j_call: TRBJ2-3
clone_size: -
cdr3_aa: CASSLGATDTQYF
cdr3_nt: TGTGCCAGCAGTTTAGGGGCCACAGATACGCAGTATTTT

d_call: -
v_call: TRBV7-2
j_call: TRBJ2-7
clone_size: -
cdr3_aa: CASSLGLGTAPYEQYF
cdr3_nt: TGTGCCAGCAGCTTAGGGCTTGGGACTGCCCCCTACGAGCAGTACTTC

d_call: -
v_call: TRBV5-1
j_call: TRBJ2-2
clone_size: -
cdr3_aa: CASSSDTNTGELFF
cdr3_nt: TGCGCCAGCAGCTCGGACACGAACACCGGGGAGCTGTTTTTT

d_call: -
v_call: TRBV9
j_call: TRBJ2-7
clone_size: -
cdr3_aa: CASSPRLTYEQYF
cdr3_nt: TGTGCCAGCAGCCCTCGTTTAACCTACGAGCAGTACTTC

d_call: -
v_call: TRBV7-2
j_call: TRBJ1-4
clone_size: -
cdr3_aa: CASSRGAGIPDATNEKLFF
cdr3_nt: TGTGCCAGCAGCCGGGGGGCGGGCATCCCCGACGCAACTAATGAAAAACTGTTTTTT

d_call: TRBD2
v_call: TRBV5-1
j_call: TRBJ2-1
clone_size: -
cdr3_aa: CASSLAGPTYNEQFF
cdr3_nt: TGCGCCAGCAGCCTAGCGGGCCCTACCTACAATGAGCAGTTCTTC

d_call: TRBD1
v_call: TRBV5-1
j_call: TRBJ1-1
clone_size: -
cdr3_aa: CASRDRVWGNTEAFF
cdr3_nt: TGCGCCAGCAGAGACAGGGTTTGGGGGAACACTGAAGCTTTCTTT

d_call: -
v_call: TRBV3-1/TRBV3-2
j_call: TRBJ2-7
clone_size: -
cdr3_aa: CASSPGVAYEQYF
cdr3_nt: TGTGCCAGCAGTCCCGGGGTGGCCTACGAGCAGTACTTC

d_call: -
v_call: TRBV27
j_call: TRBJ2-5
clone_size: -
cdr3_aa: CAGGGGQETQYF
cdr3_nt: TGTGCCGGGGGGGGCGGGCAAGAGACCCAGTACTTC

d_call: TRBD1
v_call: TRBV4-3
j_call: TRBJ1-5
clone_size: -
cdr3_aa: CASSRDRNQPQHF
cdr3_nt: TGCGCCAGCAGCAGGGACAGAAATCAGCCCCAGCATTTT

d_call: -
v_call: TRBV7-9
j_call: TRBJ1-2
clone_size: -
cdr3_aa: CASSLSAAEGNGYTF
cdr3_nt: TGTGCCAGCAGCCTCTCAGCGGCCGAGGGTAATGGCTACACCTTC

d_call: -
v_call: TRBV6-6
j_call: TRBJ2-5
clone_size: -
cdr3_aa: CASSYPFQETQYF
cdr3_nt: TGTGCCAGCAGTTACCCCTTCCAAGAGACCCAGTACTTC

d_call: -
v_call: TRBV19
j_call: TRBJ1-5
clone_size: -
cdr3_aa: CASSKGPYSNQPQHF
cdr3_nt: TGTGCCAGTAGTAAGGGGCCATATAGCAATCAGCCCCAGCATTTT

d_call: -
v_call: TRBV19
j_call: TRBJ1-5
clone_size: -
cdr3_aa: CASSIPGAVYSNQPQHF
cdr3_nt: TGTGCCAGTAGTATCCCTGGGGCAGTATATAGCAATCAGCCCCAGCATTTT

d_call: -
v_call: TRBV5-8
j_call: TRBJ1-1
clone_size: -
cdr3_aa: CASSQRQPPAFF
cdr3_nt: TGTGCCAGCAGCCAACGACAGCCCCCAGCTTTCTTT

d_call: -
v_call: TRBV11-2
j_call: TRBJ1-6
clone_size: -
cdr3_aa: CASSPRVSRDSPLHF
cdr3_nt: TGTGCCAGCAGCCCCCGTGTGTCCCGGGATTCACCCCTCCACTTT

d_call: -
v_call: TRBV28
j_call: TRBJ1-1
clone_size: -
cdr3_aa: CASSLTTTRTEAFF
cdr3_nt: TGTGCCAGCAGTTTAACGACAACACGGACTGAAGCTTTCTTT

d_call: TRBD1
v_call: TRBV18
j_call: TRBJ2-3
clone_size: -
cdr3_aa: CASSLQGAGTDTQYF
cdr3_nt: TGTGCCAGCTCGCTACAGGGGGCGGGCACAGATACGCAGTATTTT

d_call: -
v_call: TRBV5-4
j_call: TRBJ1-2
clone_size: -
cdr3_aa: CASSRVANYGYTF
cdr3_nt: TGTGCCAGCAGCCGGGTGGCTAACTATGGCTACACCTTC

d_call: -
v_call: TRBV7-2
j_call: TRBJ1-1
clone_size: -
cdr3_aa: CASSLGGGGWTEAFF
cdr3_nt: TGTGCCAGCAGCTTAGGGGGCGGGGGCTGGACTGAAGCTTTCTTT

d_call: -
v_call: TRBV5-6
j_call: TRBJ1-5
clone_size: -
cdr3_aa: CASSFLNQPQHF
cdr3_nt: TGTGCCAGCAGCTTCTTAAATCAGCCCCAGCATTTT

d_call: TRBD2
v_call: TRBV7-6
j_call: TRBJ2-1
clone_size: -
cdr3_aa: CASSPGLAGGLYNEQFF
cdr3_nt: TGTGCCAGCAGCCCGGGACTAGCGGGGGGTCTCTACAATGAGCAGTTCTTC

d_call: -
v_call: TRBV28
j_call: TRBJ1-2
clone_size: -
cdr3_aa: CASSNGVNYGYTF
cdr3_nt: TGTGCCAGCAGTAACGGGGTTAACTATGGCTACACCTTC

d_call: TRBD1
v_call: TRBV6-6
j_call: TRBJ1-1
clone_size: -
cdr3_aa: CAAGGFTEAFF
cdr3_nt: TGTGCCGCAGGGGGGTTCACTGAAGCTTTCTTT

d_call: -
v_call: TRBV5-1
j_call: TRBJ2-5
clone_size: -
cdr3_aa: CASSLVHAETQYF
cdr3_nt: TGCGCCAGCAGCTTGGTCCATGCGGAGACCCAGTACTTC

d_call: TRBD2
v_call: TRBV7-2
j_call: TRBJ2-7
clone_size: -
cdr3_aa: CASSLAPPRGGLQYEQYF
cdr3_nt: TGTGCCAGCAGCTTAGCGCCCCCTCGCGGGGGGCTCCAGTACGAGCAGTACTTC

d_call: -
v_call: TRBV27
j_call: TRBJ1-4
clone_size: -
cdr3_aa: CASSPPPPGLKLFF
cdr3_nt: TGTGCCAGCAGTCCGCCGCCCCCAGGGTTAAAACTGTTTTTT

d_call: TRBD1
v_call: TRBV15
j_call: TRBJ1-2
clone_size: -
cdr3_aa: CATSPRAGGTYGYTF
cdr3_nt: TGTGCCACCTCCCCTAGGGCAGGGGGCACCTATGGCTACACCTTC

d_call: TRBD1
v_call: TRBV12-3/TRBV12-4
j_call: TRBJ1-2
clone_size: -
cdr3_aa: CASRRQGAGGYTF
cdr3_nt: TGTGCCAGCAGACGACAGGGGGCGGGCGGCTACACCTTC

d_call: -
v_call: TRBV3-1/TRBV3-2
j_call: TRBJ1-5
clone_size: -
cdr3_aa: CASSPSMPRNQPQHF
cdr3_nt: TGTGCCAGCAGCCCTAGTATGCCCCGCAATCAGCCCCAGCATTTT

d_call: -
v_call: TRBV5-1
j_call: TRBJ1-2
clone_size: -
cdr3_aa: CASSLEGRGRTYGYTF
cdr3_nt: TGCGCCAGCAGCTTGGAGGGGAGGGGCAGAACTTATGGCTACACCTTC

d_call: -
v_call: TRBV6-5
j_call: TRBJ2-3
clone_size: once
cdr3_aa: CASSEGWGGTDTQYF
cdr3_nt: TGTGCCAGCAGCGAGGGGTGGGGGGGCACAGATACGCAGTATTTT

d_call: -
v_call: TRBV18
j_call: TRBJ1-2
clone_size: -
cdr3_aa: CASSPGLSGGYTF
cdr3_nt: TGTGCCAGCTCACCGGGGCTCTCAGGGGGCTACACCTTC

d_call: -
v_call: TRBV11-2
j_call: TRBJ1-5
clone_size: few
cdr3_aa: CASSLVRGAASQPQHF
cdr3_nt: TGTGCCAGCAGCTTAGTGCGTGGGGCTGCGTCCCAGCCCCAGCATTTT

d_call: TRBD2
v_call: TRBV19
j_call: TRBJ2-1
clone_size: once
cdr3_aa: CASIGLASGNNEQFF
cdr3_nt: TGTGCCAGTATTGGTCTGGCTAGCGGAAACAATGAGCAGTTCTTC

d_call: -
v_call: TRBV27
j_call: TRBJ2-7
clone_size: once
cdr3_aa: CASSLVNLQAPYEQYF
cdr3_nt: TGTGCCAGCAGTTTAGTAAATTTACAGGCTCCCTACGAGCAGTACTTC

d_call: -
v_call: TRBV7-2
j_call: TRBJ2-1
clone_size: -
cdr3_aa: CASSLVGSSYNEQFF
cdr3_nt: TGTGCCAGCAGCTTAGTAGGGAGCTCCTACAATGAGCAGTTCTTC